The clone carrying this T cell receptor beta chain was recorded a few times. TCRdb re-derived calls from the 5' RACE reads in MiXCR, one entry per CDR3 protein. The table shows over 70,000 distinct CDR3 sequences, with 14% occurring only once. These data are taken from a study of early T cells in non-severe SARS-CoV-2 infection. The CDR3 spans 16 residues. From germline, CDR1 is WNHNN and CDR2 SYGVQD (reference sequence). With 3 bases removed from V and 2 bases from J, the gap between germline ends came to 13 bases. Sequenced material: whole blood, taken at baseline. This sequence originates from an adult who was a healthcare worker with PCR-confirmed SARS-CoV-2 infection or an uninfected control (not recorded which). The chain couples TRBV10-1 to TRBJ2-2; D remains unclear. The CDR3 loop is CASSDPPGDNTGELFF. As DNA, the CDR3 is TGCGCCAGCAGTGATCCCCCCGGAGATAACACCGGGGAGCTGTTTTTT.